The present T cell receptor (beta chain) was sequenced within a study of control samples from healthy donors and cancer patients. Here immunoSEQ multiplex PCR was the method, and the copy in TCRdb shows in-frame clones only, minus some. Altogether some 56,000 clones are present, roughly 95% being singletons, with the ten largest covering 2.4%. Trimming left V 4 bases short and J 0 bases short, with 13 bases between. Germline-derived CDR1 and CDR2 are SGHDN and FVKESK. The CDR3 is made up of 15 amino acids. The receptor comes from a man aged 25 to 40 in good health. The sample consisted of blood. V and J are TRBV14 and TRBJ2-7; D possibly corresponds to TRBD2 (5 bases). In DNA form, the CDR3 reads TGTGCCAGCAGCCCGCCGGCCGCGGGCTCCTACGAGCAGTACTTC. Amino acid sequence: CASSPPAAGSYEQYF.